These T cell receptor beta chains were read from a single sample in a study of TIL therapy for anti-PD-1-resistant metastatic lung cancer. Using immunoSEQ multiplex PCR, the repertoire was profiled, and TCRdb retains in-frame clones only, with some absent. The table shows tens of thousands of clones, with about 86% occurring only once. Sequencing was performed on blood, taken at baseline. The source is a person between 25 and 80 years old with non-small cell lung cancer. The CDR3 runs from the conserved cysteine through the conserved F or W. The D gene is left open where the match is weak. Size is omitted from some rows. Given values are once, few, many or a class for expanded clones.

V gene: TRBV28; clone size: once; D gene: -; J gene: TRBJ2-7; CDR3 protein: CASSTPRRPRDEQYF; CDR3 DNA: TGTGCCAGCAGCACACCCCGCAGGCCAAGGGACGAGCAGTACTTC
V gene: TRBV28; clone size: -; D gene: -; J gene: TRBJ1-2; CDR3 protein: CASSLRMGYGYTF; CDR3 DNA: TGTGCCAGCAGTTTAAGAATGGGCTATGGCTACACCTTC
V gene: TRBV7-8; clone size: -; D gene: TRBD2; J gene: TRBJ2-3; CDR3 protein: CASSTPGLAGGEGTDTQYF; CDR3 DNA: TGTGCCAGCAGCACACCGGGACTAGCGGGAGGAGAGGGCACAGATACGCAGTATTTT
V gene: TRBV27; clone size: -; D gene: TRBD1; J gene: TRBJ1-6; CDR3 protein: CASLSQGLGNSPLHF; CDR3 DNA: TGTGCCAGCCTGTCACAGGGGCTCGGAAATTCACCCCTCCACTTT
V gene: TRBV30; clone size: once; D gene: -; J gene: TRBJ2-3; CDR3 protein: CAWTPGLEGDTQYF; CDR3 DNA: TGTGCCTGGACCCCAGGGCTAGAAGGAGATACGCAGTATTTT
V gene: TRBV3-1/TRBV3-2; clone size: -; D gene: -; J gene: TRBJ2-2; CDR3 protein: CASSWGANTGELFF; CDR3 DNA: TGTGCCAGCAGCTGGGGGGCGAACACCGGGGAGCTGTTTTTT
V gene: TRBV7-2; clone size: -; D gene: TRBD2; J gene: TRBJ2-3; CDR3 protein: CASSLQGGGADTQYF; CDR3 DNA: TGTGCCAGCAGCTTACAGGGTGGGGGGGCAGATACGCAGTATTTT
V gene: TRBV5-4; clone size: -; D gene: -; J gene: TRBJ2-2; CDR3 protein: CASSSALTQSFSGELFF; CDR3 DNA: TGTGCCAGCAGCTCAGCACTTACGCAATCCTTTTCCGGGGAGCTGTTTTTT
V gene: TRBV20-1; clone size: -; D gene: -; J gene: TRBJ2-4; CDR3 protein: CSASEGNIQYF; CDR3 DNA: TGCAGTGCTAGCGAGGGGAACATTCAGTACTTC
V gene: TRBV9; clone size: -; D gene: -; J gene: TRBJ1-5; CDR3 protein: CASSAGPRGDNQPQHF; CDR3 DNA: TGTGCCAGCAGCGCCGGACCTAGGGGGGACAATCAGCCCCAGCATTTT
V gene: TRBV6-2/TRBV6-3; clone size: -; D gene: -; J gene: TRBJ1-5; CDR3 protein: CASSEPHGTARPQHF; CDR3 DNA: TGTGCCAGCAGCGAACCACATGGGACTGCCAGGCCCCAGCATTTT
V gene: TRBV27; clone size: -; D gene: -; J gene: TRBJ1-5; CDR3 protein: CASSWAPPPGQPQHF; CDR3 DNA: TGTGCCAGCAGTTGGGCACCTCCGCCGGGGCAGCCCCAGCATTTT
V gene: TRBV11-2; clone size: once; D gene: -; J gene: TRBJ2-7; CDR3 protein: CASSHHERDYEQYF; CDR3 DNA: TGTGCCAGCAGCCATCATGAGAGAGACTACGAGCAGTACTTC
V gene: TRBV7-9; clone size: -; D gene: -; J gene: TRBJ2-7; CDR3 protein: CASSLSGFPYEQYF; CDR3 DNA: TGTGCCAGCAGCTTAAGTGGGTTTCCCTACGAGCAGTACTTC
V gene: TRBV19; clone size: once; D gene: TRBD1; J gene: TRBJ1-2; CDR3 protein: CARNQGADGYTF; CDR3 DNA: TGTGCCAGGAATCAGGGGGCGGACGGCTACACCTTC
V gene: TRBV28; clone size: -; D gene: -; J gene: TRBJ2-7; CDR3 protein: CASTIPDRTYEQYF; CDR3 DNA: TGTGCCAGCACCATCCCGGACAGAACTTACGAGCAGTACTTC
V gene: TRBV10-3; clone size: -; D gene: -; J gene: TRBJ1-3; CDR3 protein: CAISTQDWSIYF; CDR3 DNA: TGTGCCATCAGTACCCAGGACTGGTCCATATATTTT
V gene: TRBV6-2/TRBV6-3; clone size: once; D gene: -; J gene: TRBJ2-1; CDR3 protein: CASSQRGLEEQFF; CDR3 DNA: TGTGCCAGCAGTCAACGGGGGCTTGAGGAGCAGTTCTTC
V gene: TRBV7-6; clone size: -; D gene: TRBD2; J gene: TRBJ2-1; CDR3 protein: CATVPLAGADNEQFF; CDR3 DNA: TGTGCCACTGTCCCGCTAGCGGGAGCAGACAATGAGCAGTTCTTC
V gene: TRBV7-8; clone size: -; D gene: TRBD1; J gene: TRBJ2-5; CDR3 protein: CASSVGTAKETQYF; CDR3 DNA: TGTGCCAGCAGCGTGGGGACAGCCAAAGAGACCCAGTACTTC
V gene: TRBV9; clone size: -; D gene: TRBD2; J gene: TRBJ2-1; CDR3 protein: CASSGSASGNEQFF; CDR3 DNA: TGTGCCAGCAGTGGCTCGGCTAGCGGGAATGAGCAGTTCTTC
V gene: TRBV24-1; clone size: -; D gene: -; J gene: TRBJ1-2; CDR3 protein: CATSDLRGIFYGYTF; CDR3 DNA: TGTGCCACCAGTGATTTGAGGGGAATCTTCTATGGCTACACCTTC